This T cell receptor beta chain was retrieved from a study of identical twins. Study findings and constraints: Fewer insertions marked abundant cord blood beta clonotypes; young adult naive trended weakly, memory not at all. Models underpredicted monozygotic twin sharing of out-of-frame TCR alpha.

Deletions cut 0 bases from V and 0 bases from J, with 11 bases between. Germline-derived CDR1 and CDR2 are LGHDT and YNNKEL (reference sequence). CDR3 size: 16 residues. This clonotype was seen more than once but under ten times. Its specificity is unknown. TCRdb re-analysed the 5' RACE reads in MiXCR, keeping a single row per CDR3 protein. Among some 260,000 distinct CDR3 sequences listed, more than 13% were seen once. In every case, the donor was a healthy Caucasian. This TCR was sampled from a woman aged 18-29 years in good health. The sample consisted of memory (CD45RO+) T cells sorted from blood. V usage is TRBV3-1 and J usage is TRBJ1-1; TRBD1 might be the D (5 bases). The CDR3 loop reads CASSQDWKGVNTEAFF. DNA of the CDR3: TGTGCCAGCAGCCAAGATTGGAAAGGGGTGAACACTGAAGCTTTCTTT.